Listed below are T cell receptor beta chains from one sample, sequenced in a study of blood T cell repertoires in COVID-19. Using immunoSEQ multiplex PCR, the repertoire was profiled, and TCRdb retains in-frame clones only, with some absent. Counted here are 200,000 to 300,000 clones, approximately 88% occurring once; the ten biggest clones make up around 2.5%. The sample consisted of PBMCs or T cells enriched from blood (not recorded which). The source of these receptors is a woman aged 40 to 50 with acute COVID-19. CDR3s include the opening cysteine and the closing phenylalanine or tryptophan. Clone size is shown for a subset of rows, as once, few, many or a class of expanded clone.

clone_size: NA
v_call: TRBV7-2
j_call: TRBJ2-1
cdr3_aa: CASSNRLGAGGSEQFF

clone_size: NA
v_call: TRBV21-1
j_call: TRBJ1-1
cdr3_aa: CASSKAETQRSTEAFF

clone_size: NA
v_call: TRBV10-3
j_call: TRBJ2-5
cdr3_aa: CAISGGAGAVRETQYF

clone_size: NA
v_call: TRBV6-5
j_call: TRBJ2-1
cdr3_aa: CASRLAGVVNEQFF

clone_size: NA
v_call: TRBV29-1
j_call: TRBJ1-4
cdr3_aa: CSVTTGGEKLFF

clone_size: once
v_call: TRBV7-9
j_call: TRBJ1-4
cdr3_aa: CASSGQSRNEKLFF

clone_size: NA
v_call: TRBV7-9
j_call: TRBJ1-1
cdr3_aa: CASSPPGDSEAFF

clone_size: NA
v_call: TRBV18
j_call: TRBJ2-7
cdr3_aa: CASSPRAGSSYEQYF

clone_size: NA
v_call: TRBV6-6
j_call: TRBJ1-1
cdr3_aa: CASNPPQDRTEAFF

clone_size: NA
v_call: TRBV7-2
j_call: TRBJ2-3
cdr3_aa: CASSFPGGTDTQYF

clone_size: NA
v_call: TRBV12-5
j_call: TRBJ2-5
cdr3_aa: CASARPLAGTQETQYF

clone_size: NA
v_call: TRBV5-4
j_call: TRBJ1-1
cdr3_aa: CASSLDPRANTEAFF

clone_size: NA
v_call: TRBV2
j_call: TRBJ2-1
cdr3_aa: CASSERGGYNEQFF

clone_size: NA
v_call: TRBV21-1
j_call: TRBJ1-5
cdr3_aa: CASSKESDQPQHF

clone_size: once
v_call: TRBV6-5
j_call: TRBJ2-5
cdr3_aa: CASKQGETQYF

clone_size: NA
v_call: TRBV6-5
j_call: TRBJ1-1
cdr3_aa: CASSYLPGTEAFF

clone_size: NA
v_call: TRBV18
j_call: TRBJ2-5
cdr3_aa: CASSPTTGPLAGAVYQETQYF

clone_size: NA
v_call: TRBV3-1/TRBV3-2
j_call: TRBJ1-1
cdr3_aa: CASSPVRQGTEAFF

clone_size: NA
v_call: TRBV4-2
j_call: TRBJ1-2
cdr3_aa: CASSQETVYGYTF

clone_size: NA
v_call: TRBV19
j_call: TRBJ2-3
cdr3_aa: CASSRGTGLADTQYF

clone_size: NA
v_call: TRBV7-2
j_call: TRBJ2-2
cdr3_aa: CASSLLRGAATGELFF

clone_size: NA
v_call: TRBV27
j_call: TRBJ1-1
cdr3_aa: CASSLARGTTEAFF

clone_size: NA
v_call: TRBV29-1
j_call: TRBJ2-3
cdr3_aa: CSVKRSFGTDTQYF

clone_size: NA
v_call: TRBV4-3
j_call: TRBJ2-3
cdr3_aa: CASSQGAGSSTDTQYF

clone_size: NA
v_call: TRBV3-1/TRBV3-2
j_call: TRBJ1-3
cdr3_aa: CASSRGTEGNTIYF

clone_size: NA
v_call: TRBV12-5
j_call: TRBJ1-4
cdr3_aa: CASGSGLRGEKLFF

clone_size: NA
v_call: TRBV10-3
j_call: TRBJ1-4
cdr3_aa: CAISERTGEKLFF

clone_size: few
v_call: TRBV5-5
j_call: TRBJ2-3
cdr3_aa: CASSLTSASTDTQYF

clone_size: NA
v_call: TRBV5-4
j_call: TRBJ2-6
cdr3_aa: CASSSYGSDGANVLTF

clone_size: NA
v_call: TRBV7-2
j_call: TRBJ2-3
cdr3_aa: CASSLLAGGSSTDTQYF

clone_size: NA
v_call: TRBV18
j_call: TRBJ1-4
cdr3_aa: CASSPPGTEGEKLFF

clone_size: NA
v_call: TRBV29-1
j_call: TRBJ1-1
cdr3_aa: CSVVDTVHTEAFF

clone_size: NA
v_call: TRBV4-1
j_call: TRBJ1-1
cdr3_aa: CASSPQGLAEAFF

clone_size: NA
v_call: TRBV2
j_call: TRBJ2-1
cdr3_aa: CALGRRLAGVNDEQFF

clone_size: NA
v_call: TRBV5-4
j_call: TRBJ1-1
cdr3_aa: CASSSPVRANTEAFF

clone_size: NA
v_call: TRBV5-5
j_call: TRBJ2-2
cdr3_aa: CASSYGTGELFF

clone_size: NA
v_call: TRBV18
j_call: TRBJ1-1
cdr3_aa: CASSPGVEGTEAFF

clone_size: NA
v_call: TRBV5-5
j_call: TRBJ1-1
cdr3_aa: CASSLDGGRPEAFF

clone_size: NA
v_call: TRBV27
j_call: TRBJ1-6
cdr3_aa: CASSFSNSPLHF

clone_size: once
v_call: TRBV30
j_call: TRBJ2-5
cdr3_aa: CAWMIAGAKTQYF

clone_size: NA
v_call: TRBV4-1
j_call: TRBJ1-2
cdr3_aa: CASSQDTIRDRTLGYTF

clone_size: NA
v_call: TRBV30
j_call: TRBJ2-1
cdr3_aa: CAWNLGAAGNEQFF

clone_size: NA
v_call: TRBV24-1
j_call: TRBJ1-2
cdr3_aa: CATSEGTGKEYGYTF

clone_size: NA
v_call: TRBV21-1
j_call: TRBJ1-2
cdr3_aa: CASSHRDRGALGYGYTF

clone_size: NA
v_call: TRBV5-4
j_call: TRBJ1-1
cdr3_aa: CASLQGANMDTEAFF

clone_size: few
v_call: TRBV5-4
j_call: TRBJ2-7
cdr3_aa: CASSVGSPAGEQYF